These 2 T cell receptor beta chains came from one sample sequenced in a study of cytomegalovirus exposure and HLA in healthy donors. Researchers ran the PCR with 60 Vbeta and 13 Jbeta primers. Clones were sequenced by immunoSEQ multiplex PCR, and TCRdb holds only the in-frame ones, with some missing. The sample lists about 160,000 clones, 80% occurring once. Sequenced sample: PBMCs. These receptors were obtained from a male donor in good health and CMV-seropositive.

The chain combines TRBV5-1 with TRBJ2-2; the match to TRBD2 covers 8 bases. This CDR3 region has 15 residues. The ends lost 4 bases at V and 4 bases at J; junction bases unmatched: 6. Germline CDR1 reads SGHRS; CDR2 reads YFSETQ. Written as DNA, the CDR3 is TGCGCCAGCAGCCCGGGACTAGAAAGCACCGGGGAGCTGTTTTTT. This encodes CASSPGLESTGELFF.

This chain links TRBV6-4 with TRBJ2-3, with TRBD2 matching 9 bases. Trimming took 4 bases from V and 0 from J; bases not matched to a gene: 2. The germline V gene encodes CDR1 MRHNA and CDR2 SNTAGT. This CDR3 has 15 residues. The CDR3 DNA reads as TGTGCCAGCAGTGTAACTAGCGGGAGCACAGATACGCAGTATTTT. Translating gives CASSVTSGSTDTQYF.